The present entry profiles one T cell receptor (beta chain) with its context. The sample originates from a study of PD-L1 blockade in urothelial cancer. Looking at the study overall: Blood yielded a median of 141,255 T cells per sample.

Each patient contributed between 1 and 8 total time points of blood mononuclear cells, pretreatment and during treatment. TCRdb's table, derived via immunoSEQ multiplex PCR, lists solely in-frame clones and lacks some. The sample comprises 75,000 to 90,000 clones, 82% of which are singletons, and roughly 9.5% rests with the top ten. Source: PBMCs, taken around atezolizumab (anti-PD-L1) treatment. The source of this sequence is a man aged 65 to 79 with urothelial cancer.

DNA of the CDR3: TGTGCCAGCAGCTTGGAAGGCGGGGGCACAGATACGCAGTATTTT. Its translation: CASSLEGGGTDTQYF. The chain joins TRBV5-4 to TRBJ2-3; D possibly corresponds to TRBD2 (6 bases). The length of the CDR3 is 15 residues. V shed 0 bases and J shed 1 base, with 9 bases lying between them. Per the germline V gene, CDR1 is SGHNT and CDR2 is YYREEE (reference sequence).